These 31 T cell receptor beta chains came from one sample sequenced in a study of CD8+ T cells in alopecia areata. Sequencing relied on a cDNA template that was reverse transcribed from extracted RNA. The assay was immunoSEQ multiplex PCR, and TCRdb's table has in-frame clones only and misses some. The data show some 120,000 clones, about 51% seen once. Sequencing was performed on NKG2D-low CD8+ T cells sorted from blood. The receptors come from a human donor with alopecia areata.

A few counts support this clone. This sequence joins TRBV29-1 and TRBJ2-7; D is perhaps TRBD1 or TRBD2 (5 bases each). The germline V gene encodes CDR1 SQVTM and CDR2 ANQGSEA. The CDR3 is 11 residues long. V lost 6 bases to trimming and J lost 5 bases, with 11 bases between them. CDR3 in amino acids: CSVTRGHEQYF. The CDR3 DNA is TGCAGCGTGACCCGGGGCCACGAGCAGTACTTC.

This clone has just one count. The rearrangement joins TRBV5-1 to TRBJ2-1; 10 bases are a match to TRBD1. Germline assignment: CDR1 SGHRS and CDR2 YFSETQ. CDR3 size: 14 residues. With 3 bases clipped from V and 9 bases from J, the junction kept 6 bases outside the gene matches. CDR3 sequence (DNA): TGCGCCAGCAGCTCCGGACAGGGGGAAGTTGAGCAGTTCTTC. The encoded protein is CASSSGQGEVEQFF.

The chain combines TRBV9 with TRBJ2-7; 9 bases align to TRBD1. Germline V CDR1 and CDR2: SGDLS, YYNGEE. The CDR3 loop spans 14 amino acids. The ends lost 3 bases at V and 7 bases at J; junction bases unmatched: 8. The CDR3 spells CASSAGQGPREQYF. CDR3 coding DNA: TGTGCCAGCAGCGCGGGACAGGGCCCTAGAGAGCAGTACTTC.

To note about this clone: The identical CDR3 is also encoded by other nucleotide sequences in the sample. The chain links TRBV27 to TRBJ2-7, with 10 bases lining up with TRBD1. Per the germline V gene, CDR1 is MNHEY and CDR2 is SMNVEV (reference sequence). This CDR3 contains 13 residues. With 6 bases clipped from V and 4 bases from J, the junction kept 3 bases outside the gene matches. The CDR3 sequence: CASSPGQGYEQYF. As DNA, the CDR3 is TGTGCCAGCAGCCCGGGACAGGGGTACGAGCAGTACTTC.

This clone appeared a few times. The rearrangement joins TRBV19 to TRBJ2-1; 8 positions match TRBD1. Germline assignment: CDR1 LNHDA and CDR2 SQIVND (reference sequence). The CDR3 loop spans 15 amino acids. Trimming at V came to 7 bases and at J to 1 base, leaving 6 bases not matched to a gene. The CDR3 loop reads CASTITGGSYNEQFF. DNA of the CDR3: TGTGCCAGTACCATTACAGGGGGATCCTACAATGAGCAGTTCTTC.

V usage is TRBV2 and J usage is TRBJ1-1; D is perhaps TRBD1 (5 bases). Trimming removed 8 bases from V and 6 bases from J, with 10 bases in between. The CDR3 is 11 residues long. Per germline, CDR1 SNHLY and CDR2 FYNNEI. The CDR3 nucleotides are TGTGCCAGCGAATGGGGGTCTGAAGCTTTCTTT. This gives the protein CASEWGSEAFF.

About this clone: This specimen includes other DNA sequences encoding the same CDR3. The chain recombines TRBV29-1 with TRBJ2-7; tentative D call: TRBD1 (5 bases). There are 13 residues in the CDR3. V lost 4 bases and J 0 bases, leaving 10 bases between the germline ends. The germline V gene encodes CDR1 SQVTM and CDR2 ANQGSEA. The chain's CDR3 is CSVVTASSYEQYF. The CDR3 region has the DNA TGCAGCGTTGTGACAGCCAGCTCCTACGAGCAGTACTTC.

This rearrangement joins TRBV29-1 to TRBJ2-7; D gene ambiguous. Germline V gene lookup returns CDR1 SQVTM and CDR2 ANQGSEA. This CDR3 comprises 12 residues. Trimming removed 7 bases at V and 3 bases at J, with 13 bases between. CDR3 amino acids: CSGLGLGYEQYF. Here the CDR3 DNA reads TGCAGCGGGCTGGGTTTAGGCTACGAGCAGTACTTC.

The CDR3 here is CASREREGYEQYF. In DNA, the CDR3 is TGTGCCAGCCGGGAGCGGGAGGGCTACGAGCAGTACTTC. V and J are TRBV27 and TRBJ2-7; 10 bases align to TRBD2. Per the germline V gene, CDR1 is MNHEY and CDR2 is SMNVEV (reference sequence). V dropped 8 bases and J dropped 3; count of bases not matched to a gene: 4. CDR3 size: 13 residues.

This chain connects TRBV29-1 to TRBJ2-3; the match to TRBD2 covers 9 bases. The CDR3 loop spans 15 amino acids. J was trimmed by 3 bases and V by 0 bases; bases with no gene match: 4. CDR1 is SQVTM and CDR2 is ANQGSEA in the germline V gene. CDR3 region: CSVEEVAGDTDTQYF. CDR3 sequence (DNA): TGCAGCGTTGAAGAGGTAGCGGGAGATACAGATACGCAGTATTTT.

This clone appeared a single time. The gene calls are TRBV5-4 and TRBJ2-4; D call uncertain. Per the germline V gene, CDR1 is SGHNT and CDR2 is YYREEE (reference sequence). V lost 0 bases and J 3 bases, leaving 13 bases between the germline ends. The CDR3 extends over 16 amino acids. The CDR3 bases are TGTGCCAGCAGCTTGGCTGGGGTAGAGGACAAAAACATTCAGTACTTC. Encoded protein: CASSLAGVEDKNIQYF.

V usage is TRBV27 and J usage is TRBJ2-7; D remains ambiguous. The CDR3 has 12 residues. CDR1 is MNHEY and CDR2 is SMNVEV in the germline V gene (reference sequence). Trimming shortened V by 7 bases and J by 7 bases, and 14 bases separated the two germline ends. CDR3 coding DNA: TGTGCCAGCAAGGGCACGAGGATGGAGCAGTACTTC. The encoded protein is CASKGTRMEQYF.

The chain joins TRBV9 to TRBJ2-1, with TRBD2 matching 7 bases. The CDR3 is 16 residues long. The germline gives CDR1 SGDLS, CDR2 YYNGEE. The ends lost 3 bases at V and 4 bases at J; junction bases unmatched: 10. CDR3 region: CASSAYSGSVYNEQFF. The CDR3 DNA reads TGTGCCAGCAGCGCGTATAGCGGGTCCGTTTACAATGAGCAGTTCTTC.

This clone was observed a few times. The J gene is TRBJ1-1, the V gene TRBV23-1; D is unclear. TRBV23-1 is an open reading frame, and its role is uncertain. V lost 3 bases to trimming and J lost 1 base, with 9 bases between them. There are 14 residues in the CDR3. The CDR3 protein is CASSHRTGNTEAFF. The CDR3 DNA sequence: TGCGCCAGCAGTCATCGTACCGGGAACACTGAAGCTTTCTTT.

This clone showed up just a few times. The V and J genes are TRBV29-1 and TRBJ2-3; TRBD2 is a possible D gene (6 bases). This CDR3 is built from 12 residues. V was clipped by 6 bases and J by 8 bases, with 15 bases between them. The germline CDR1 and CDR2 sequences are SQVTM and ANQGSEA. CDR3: CSVAMEGATQYF. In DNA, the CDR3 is TGCAGCGTAGCCATGGAGGGAGCTACGCAGTATTTT.

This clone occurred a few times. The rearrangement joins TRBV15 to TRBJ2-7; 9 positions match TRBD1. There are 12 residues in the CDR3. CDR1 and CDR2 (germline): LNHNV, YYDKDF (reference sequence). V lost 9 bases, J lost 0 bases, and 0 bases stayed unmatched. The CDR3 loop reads CATGQGSYEQYF. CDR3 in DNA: TGTGCCACGGGACAGGGCTCCTACGAGCAGTACTTC. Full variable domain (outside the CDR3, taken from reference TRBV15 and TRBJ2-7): DAMVIQNPRYQVTQFGKPVTLSCSQTLNHNVMYWYQQKSSQAPKLLFHYYDKDFNNEADTPDNFQSRRPNTSFCFLDIRSPGLGDTAMYLCATGQGSYEQYFGPGTRLTVT.

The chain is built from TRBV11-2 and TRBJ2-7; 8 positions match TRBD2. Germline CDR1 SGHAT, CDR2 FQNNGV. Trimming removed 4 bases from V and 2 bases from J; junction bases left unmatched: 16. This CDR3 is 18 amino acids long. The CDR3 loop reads CASSSGVQRGIPTYEQYF. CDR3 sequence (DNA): TGTGCCAGCAGCTCTGGGGTCCAGCGGGGGATTCCCACCTACGAGCAGTACTTC.

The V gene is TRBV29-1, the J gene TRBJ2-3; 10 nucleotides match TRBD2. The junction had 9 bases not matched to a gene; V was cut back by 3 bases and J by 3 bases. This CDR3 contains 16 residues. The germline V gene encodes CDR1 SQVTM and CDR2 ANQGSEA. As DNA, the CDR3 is TGCAGCGTTGAGGCCAGCGGGGGGGCCGGGACAGATACGCAGTATTTT. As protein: CSVEASGGAGTDTQYF.

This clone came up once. Here the CDR3 DNA reads TGCAGCGTTGAAGTAACAGGGGCCGGGGCCAACGTCCTGACTTTC. Its protein product is CSVEVTGAGANVLTF. This chain links TRBV29-1 with TRBJ2-6; the match to TRBD1 covers 7 bases. Germline V gene data show CDR1 as SQVTM and CDR2 as ANQGSEA. With V trimmed by 1 base and J by 4 bases, 4 bases remained unmatched. The CDR3 has 15 amino acids.

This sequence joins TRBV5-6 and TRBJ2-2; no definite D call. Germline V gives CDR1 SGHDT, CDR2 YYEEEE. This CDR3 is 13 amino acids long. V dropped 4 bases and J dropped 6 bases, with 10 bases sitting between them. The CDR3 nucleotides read TGTGCCAGCAGCGAATTCCTCTCCGGGGAGCTGTTTTTT. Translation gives CASSEFLSGELFF.

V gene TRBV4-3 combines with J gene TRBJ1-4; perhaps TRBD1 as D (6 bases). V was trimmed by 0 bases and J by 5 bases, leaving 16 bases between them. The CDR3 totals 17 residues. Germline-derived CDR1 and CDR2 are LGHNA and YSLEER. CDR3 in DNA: TGCGCCAGCAGCCAAGATAGGGTTAACAGGGTCAATGAAAAACTGTTTTTT. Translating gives CASSQDRVNRVNEKLFF.

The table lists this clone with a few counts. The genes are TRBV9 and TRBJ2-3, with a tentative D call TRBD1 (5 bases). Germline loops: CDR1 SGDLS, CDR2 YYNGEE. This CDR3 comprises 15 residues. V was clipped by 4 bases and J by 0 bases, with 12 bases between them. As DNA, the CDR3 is TGTGCCAGCAGCCCGACAGTCTCTAGCACAGATACGCAGTATTTT. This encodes CASSPTVSSTDTQYF.

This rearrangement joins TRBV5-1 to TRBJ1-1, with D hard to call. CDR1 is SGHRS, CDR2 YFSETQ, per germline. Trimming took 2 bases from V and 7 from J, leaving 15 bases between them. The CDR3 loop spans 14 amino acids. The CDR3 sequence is CASSFSGGVGEAFF. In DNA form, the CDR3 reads TGCGCCAGCAGCTTTAGCGGAGGCGTAGGTGAAGCTTTCTTT.

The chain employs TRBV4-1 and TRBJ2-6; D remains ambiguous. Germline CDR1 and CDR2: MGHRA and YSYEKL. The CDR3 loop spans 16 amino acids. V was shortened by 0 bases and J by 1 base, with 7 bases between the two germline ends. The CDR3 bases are TGCGCCAGCAGCCAAGATAGCCATTCTGGGGCCAACGTCCTGACTTTC. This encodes CASSQDSHSGANVLTF.

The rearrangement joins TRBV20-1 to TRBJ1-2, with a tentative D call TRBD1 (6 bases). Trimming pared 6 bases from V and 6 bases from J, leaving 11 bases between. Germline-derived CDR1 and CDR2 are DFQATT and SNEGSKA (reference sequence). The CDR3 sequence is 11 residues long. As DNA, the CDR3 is TGCAGTGCAACTCCAGGGGATGGCTACACCTTC. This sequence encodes CSATPGDGYTF.

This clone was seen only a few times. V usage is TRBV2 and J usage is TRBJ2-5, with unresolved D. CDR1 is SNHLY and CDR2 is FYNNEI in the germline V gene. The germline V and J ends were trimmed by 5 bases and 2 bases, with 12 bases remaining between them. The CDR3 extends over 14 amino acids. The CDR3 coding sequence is TGTGCCAGCAGTCCCAGAACGGCGCAAGAGACCCAGTACTTC. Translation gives CASSPRTAQETQYF.

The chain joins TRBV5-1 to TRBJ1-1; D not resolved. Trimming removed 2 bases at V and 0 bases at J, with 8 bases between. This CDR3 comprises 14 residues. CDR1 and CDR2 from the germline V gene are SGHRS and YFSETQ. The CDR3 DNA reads TGCGCCAGCAGCTTCCGAGACATGAACACTGAAGCTTTCTTT. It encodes CASSFRDMNTEAFF.

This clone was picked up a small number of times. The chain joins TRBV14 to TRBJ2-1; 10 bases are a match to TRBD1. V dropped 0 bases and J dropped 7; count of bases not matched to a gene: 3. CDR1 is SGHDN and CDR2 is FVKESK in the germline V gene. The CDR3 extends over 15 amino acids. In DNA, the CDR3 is TGTGCCAGCAGCCAAGAGGACAGGGGGGTTAATGAGCAGTTCTTC. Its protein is CASSQEDRGVNEQFF.

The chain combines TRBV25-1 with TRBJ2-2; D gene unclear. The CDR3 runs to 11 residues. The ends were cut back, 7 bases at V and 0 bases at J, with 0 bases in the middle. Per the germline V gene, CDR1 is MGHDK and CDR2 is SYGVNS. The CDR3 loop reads CASTNTGELFF. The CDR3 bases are TGTGCCAGCACGAACACCGGGGAGCTGTTTTTT.

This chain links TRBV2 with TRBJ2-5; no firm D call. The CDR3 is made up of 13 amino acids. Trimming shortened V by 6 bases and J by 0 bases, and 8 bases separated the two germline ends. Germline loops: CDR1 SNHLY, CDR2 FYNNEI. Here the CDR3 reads CASRRTDQETQYF. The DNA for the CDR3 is TGTGCCAGCAGGAGGACGGACCAAGAGACCCAGTACTTC.

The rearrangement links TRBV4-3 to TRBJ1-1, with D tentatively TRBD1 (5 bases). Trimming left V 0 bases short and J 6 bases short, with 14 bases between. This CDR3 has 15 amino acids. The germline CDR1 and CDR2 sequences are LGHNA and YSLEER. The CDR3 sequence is CASSQEHAGSSEAFF. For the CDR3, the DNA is TGCGCCAGCAGCCAAGAGCATGCAGGGTCCTCTGAAGCTTTCTTT.